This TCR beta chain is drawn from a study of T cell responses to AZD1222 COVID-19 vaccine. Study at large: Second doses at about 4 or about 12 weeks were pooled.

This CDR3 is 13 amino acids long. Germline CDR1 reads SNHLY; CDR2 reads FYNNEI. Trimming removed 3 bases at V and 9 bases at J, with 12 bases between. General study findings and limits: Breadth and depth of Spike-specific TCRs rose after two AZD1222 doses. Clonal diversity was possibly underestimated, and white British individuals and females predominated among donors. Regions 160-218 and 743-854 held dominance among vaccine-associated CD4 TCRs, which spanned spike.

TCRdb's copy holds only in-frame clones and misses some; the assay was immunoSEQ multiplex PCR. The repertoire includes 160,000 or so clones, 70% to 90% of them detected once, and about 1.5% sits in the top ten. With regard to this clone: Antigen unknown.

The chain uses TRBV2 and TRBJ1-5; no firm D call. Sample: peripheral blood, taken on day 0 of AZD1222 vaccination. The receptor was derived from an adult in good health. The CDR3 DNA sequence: TGTGCCAGCAGTGAGACACGGGTGCGGCCCCAGCATTTT. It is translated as CASSETRVRPQHF.